These 18 T cell receptor beta chains were all obtained from the same sample, sequenced in a study of control samples from healthy donors and cancer patients. The data were produced by immunoSEQ multiplex PCR, yet TCRdb's version contains in-frame clones alone and is incomplete. Of 150,000 to 200,000 clones listed, approximately 90% were seen once; the top ten hold about 12%. What was sequenced was blood. The source of these receptors is a young man in good health.

Within the sample, this clone is medium-sized. The chain is built from TRBV4-3 and TRBJ1-5; D remains ambiguous. This CDR3 has 13 amino acids. Germline V gene sequence: CDR1 LGHNA, CDR2 YSLEER. V was trimmed by 0 bases and J by 7 bases, leaving 7 bases between them. The DNA of the CDR3 is TGCGCCAGCAGCCAAGATGAGGCCCAGCCCCAGCATTTT. Translation gives CASSQDEAQPQHF.

The chain couples TRBV7-2 to TRBJ1-6, with 11 bases aligning to TRBD1. The CDR3 is made up of 16 amino acids. J was trimmed by 10 bases and V by 5 bases; bases with no gene match: 10. Germline CDR1 reads SGHTA; CDR2 reads FQGNSA. The CDR3 region is CASSPWDRGYYSPLHF. The DNA of the CDR3 is TGTGCCAGCAGCCCCTGGGACAGGGGGTATTACTCACCCCTCCACTTT.

The chain has TRBV5-1 and TRBJ2-3; no clear D. CDR1 SGHRS and CDR2 YFSETQ come from the germline V gene. This CDR3 comprises 12 residues. The V end was cut by 4 bases, the J end by 2 bases, with 5 bases between. The CDR3 sequence: CASSQNTDTQYF. CDR3 nucleotide sequence: TGCGCCAGCAGCCAGAACACAGATACGCAGTATTTT.

This chain links TRBV28 with TRBJ1-2; a possible D gene is TRBD1 (5 bases). Germline-derived CDR1 and CDR2 are MDHEN and SYDVKM. There are 14 residues in the CDR3. V was shortened by 7 bases and J by 6 bases, with 18 bases between the two germline ends. In DNA, the CDR3 is TGTGCCAGCAACCGTGGGGGAGGGAATAATGGCTACACCTTC. It encodes CASNRGGGNNGYTF.

The rearrangement joins TRBV4-2 to TRBJ2-7; 12 positions agree with TRBD2. The CDR3 extends over 17 amino acids. CDR1 is LGHNA and CDR2 is YNFKEQ in the germline V gene. After removal of 3 bases from V and 2 bases from J, the junction contained 8 bases not matched to a gene. The CDR3 DNA follows: TGTGCCAGCAGCCAGGCTACTAGCGGGAGGACACCCTACGAGCAGTACTTC. It is translated as CASSQATSGRTPYEQYF.

This CDR3 is CASSHRTDLDTQYF. Here the CDR3 DNA reads TGTGCCAGCAGTCACCGGACAGACTTGGATACGCAGTATTTT. The V gene is TRBV25-1, the J gene TRBJ2-3; D is possibly TRBD1 (6 bases). CDR3 size: 14 residues. The germline gives CDR1 MGHDK, CDR2 SYGVNS. Trimming pared 5 bases from V and 6 bases from J, leaving 15 bases between.

The CDR3 nucleotides read TGTGCCACACTCTCCGGGACAGCGAACACCGGGGAGCTGTTTTTT. Encoded protein: CATLSGTANTGELFF. The chain carries TRBV7-8 and TRBJ2-2; TRBD1 matches at 7 bases. The CDR3 spans 15 residues. After removal of 10 bases from V and 0 bases from J, the junction contained 8 bases not matched to a gene. The germline gives CDR1 SGHVS, CDR2 FQNEAQ. The variable domain in full, completed from reference TRBV7-8 and TRBJ2-2, reads GAGVSQSPRYKVAKRGQDVALRCDPISGHVSLFWYQQALGQGPEFLTYFQNEAQLDKSGLPSDRFFAERPEGSVSTLKIQRTQQEDSAVYLCATLSGTANTGELFFGEGSRLTVL.

The V gene is TRBV28, the J gene TRBJ1-2, with 8 bases identical to TRBD1. Germline CDR1 is MDHEN and CDR2 is SYDVKM. The trim removed 8 bases at V and 5 bases at J, leaving 4 bases unmatched. The CDR3 contains 12 residues. CDR3 in amino acids: CASGTGGYGYTF. DNA for the CDR3: TGTGCCAGCGGTACAGGGGGGTATGGCTACACCTTC.

This chain links TRBV2 with TRBJ1-2; TRBD1 agrees at 7 bases. CDR3 size: 15 residues. Germline loops: CDR1 SNHLY, CDR2 FYNNEI. After removal of 3 bases from V and 0 bases from J, the junction contained 4 bases not matched to a gene. The CDR3 DNA is TGTGCCAGCAGTGATGGGACAGCAACTAACTATGGCTACACCTTC. This gives the protein CASSDGTATNYGYTF.

Turning to this clone: This sample includes further DNA sequences coding for the same CDR3. The chain joins TRBV19 to TRBJ2-6, with no clear D. CDR1 and CDR2 from the germline V gene are LNHDA and SQIVND (reference sequence). The CDR3 has 14 amino acids. The germline V and J ends were trimmed by 6 bases and 0 bases, with 6 bases remaining between them. The CDR3 nucleotides read TGTGCCAGTAGCCCAGGCTCTGGGGCCAACGTCCTGACTTTC. It codes for CASSPGSGANVLTF. Using reference TRBV19 and TRBJ2-6 for the parts outside the CDR3, the full variable domain is DGGITQSPKYLFRKEGQNVTLSCEQNLNHDAMYWYRQDPGQGLRLIYYSQIVNDFQKGDIAEGYSVSREKKESFPLTVTSAQKNPTAFYLCASSPGSGANVLTFGAGSRLTVL.

This rearrangement joins TRBV29-1 to TRBJ2-2; no definite D call. Deletions cut 2 bases from V and 4 bases from J, with 14 bases between. The germline V gene has CDR1 SQVTM and CDR2 ANQGSEA. The CDR3 is made up of 15 amino acids. The CDR3 spells CSVESVSGSTGELFF. The DNA for the CDR3 is TGCAGCGTTGAATCGGTCTCGGGCTCCACCGGGGAGCTGTTTTTT.

The chain combines TRBV28 with TRBJ1-6; no clear D gene. The V and J ends lost 7 bases and 5 bases respectively, with 15 bases between them. Germline CDR1 and CDR2: MDHEN and SYDVKM. CDR3 size: 15 residues. The DNA for the CDR3 is TGTGCCAGCAAATTGTCAGCACACAATAATTCACCCCTCCACTTT. This gives the protein CASKLSAHNNSPLHF.

The rearrangement links TRBV12-3 or TRBV12-4 to TRBJ1-2; D gene unclear. V lost 2 bases, J lost 8 bases, and 12 bases lay in between. This CDR3 is 13 amino acids long. The CDR3 sequence: CASSLWTAGGYTF. The CDR3 DNA sequence: TGTGCCAGCAGTTTATGGACGGCCGGGGGCTACACCTTC.

This clone was detected only once. The chain carries TRBV28 and TRBJ2-2; no definite D call. The V end lost 1 base, the J end lost 7 bases, and 7 bases lay between the germline ends. CDR1 and CDR2 from the germline V gene are MDHEN and SYDVKM. The CDR3 is 13 amino acids. This CDR3 is CASSLSAIGELFF. The CDR3, as DNA: TGTGCCAGCAGTTTATCGGCTATCGGGGAGCTGTTTTTT.

This chain links TRBV9 with TRBJ2-1, with 7 positions matching TRBD1. After removal of 3 bases from V and 6 bases from J, the junction contained 12 bases not matched to a gene. The germline CDR1 and CDR2 sequences are SGDLS and YYNGEE. This CDR3 is built from 16 residues. The CDR3 sequence: CASSAALGQAINEQFF. The CDR3 DNA is TGTGCCAGCAGCGCAGCACTAGGACAGGCTATCAATGAGCAGTTCTTC.

The chain joins TRBV19 to TRBJ2-3; the D is unclear. CDR3 length: 10 amino acids. Germline V gene lookup returns CDR1 LNHDA and CDR2 SQIVND (reference sequence). In nucleotides, the CDR3 is TGTGTAAGCTTCGCAGATACGCAGTATTTT. Translation gives CVSFADTQYF.

The V and J genes are TRBV2 and TRBJ2-2, with D perhaps TRBD2 (5 bases). The CDR3 totals 16 residues. V was cut by 2 bases and J by 2 bases, with 12 bases left in between. Germline lookup yields CDR1 SNHLY and CDR2 FYNNEI. Here the CDR3 reads CASSERGARNTGELFF. Written as DNA, the CDR3 is TGTGCCAGCAGTGAACGGGGAGCCCGAAACACCGGGGAGCTGTTTTTT.

The V call is TRBV27, the J call TRBJ2-7; unclear D gene. Germline V CDR1 and CDR2: MNHEY, SMNVEV (reference sequence). The CDR3 is 14 amino acids. Deletions cut 2 bases from V and 0 bases from J, with 8 bases between. The CDR3 loop reads CASSLGPVSYEQYF. CDR3 DNA sequence: TGTGCCAGCAGTTTAGGGCCAGTCTCCTACGAGCAGTACTTC.